Listed below are T cell receptor beta chains from one sample, sequenced in a study of blood T cell repertoires in COVID-19. The data were produced by immunoSEQ multiplex PCR, yet TCRdb's version contains in-frame clones alone and is incomplete. The table has a few hundred thousand clones, approximately 90% seen once. Sequencing input: peripheral blood. All receptors derive from a woman in her fifties or sixties with COVID-19, enrolled during active disease. Each CDR3 is given with its conserved first and last residue.

v_gene	j_gene	CDR3aa
TRBV11-2	TRBJ2-1	CASSYVSTGSYNEQFF
TRBV10-3	TRBJ1-2	CAISEKNGVDYGYTF
TRBV10-2	TRBJ1-6	CASRGQTANSPLHF
TRBV10-3	TRBJ2-7	CAITPTSGTSYEQYF
TRBV9	TRBJ1-1	CASSVEGRVNTEAFF
TRBV7-8	TRBJ1-2	CASSSEIGSYGYTF
TRBV10-3	TRBJ2-3	CATRDRGTDTQYF
TRBV7-2	TRBJ2-1	CASSLAAGGSYNEQFF
TRBV11-2	TRBJ2-7	CASSLGFGEQYF
TRBV27	TRBJ1-6	CASSWDRANSPLHF
TRBV5-1	TRBJ2-7	CASSLDRGGEQYF
TRBV7-3	TRBJ2-2	CASSFRGAPGELFF
TRBV3-1/TRBV3-2	TRBJ2-1	CASSQDLTGGLQRQFF
TRBV4-1	TRBJ1-2	CASSQDRGGQPYGYTF
TRBV5-1	TRBJ1-1	CASSLGDSYTEAFF
TRBV7-2	TRBJ1-1	CASSETGTEAFF
TRBV5-3	TRBJ1-2	CARSLPHRDRASRGYTF
TRBV28	TRBJ2-5	CASSFDRAQETQYF
TRBV7-4	TRBJ2-4	CASSRNRGPKNIQYF
TRBV7-2	TRBJ1-1	CASSLAVPGRTEAFF
TRBV5-4	TRBJ2-3	CASSLRIQRGTDTQYF
TRBV19	TRBJ2-3	CASSIEMESTDTQYF
TRBV6-2/TRBV6-3	TRBJ1-6	CASIPGGGRSPYNSPLHF
TRBV2	TRBJ1-5	CASSVPDRVNQPQHF
TRBV24-1	TRBJ2-7	CATSDLEVPYEQYF
TRBV5-1	TRBJ2-2	CASSRGQGQRELFF
TRBV4-1	TRBJ2-2	CASSQERTRVTGELFF
TRBV6-5	TRBJ1-2	CASSYDENYGYTF
TRBV6-6	TRBJ1-5	CAARSGSNQPQHF
TRBV2	TRBJ1-4	CASSAWGQGEKLFF
TRBV10-3	TRBJ2-7	CAIRSGTGLSYEQYF
TRBV11-2	TRBJ2-4	CASSSLAGGRLAKNIQYF
TRBV6-1	TRBJ1-1	CASSETGGNTEAFF
TRBV24-1	TRBJ1-1	CATSGRGGTEAFF
TRBV7-9	TRBJ1-4	CASSTGDNEKLFF
TRBV5-1	TRBJ2-2	CASSSAGTLTGELFF
TRBV7-2	TRBJ1-2	CASSQGEAFYGYTF
TRBV15	TRBJ2-3	CATSRSNARDTQYF
TRBV19	TRBJ2-2	CASRLKDRLTNTGELFF
TRBV10-2	TRBJ2-7	CASSNSYEQYF
TRBV5-1	TRBJ1-6	CASSVKPGESSPLHF
TRBV5-4	TRBJ1-1	CASSLEFGTRLNTEAFF
TRBV19	TRBJ1-2	CASSMGQGSSYTF
TRBV6-4	TRBJ2-7	CASSNGTTYEQYF
TRBV2	TRBJ2-2	CASAEQPTGELFF
TRBV9	TRBJ1-5	CASSEGANGPQHF
TRBV9	TRBJ2-5	CASNSDSQETQYF
TRBV28	TRBJ1-2	CASSLFPRGYDTF
TRBV29-1	TRBJ2-7	CSVEEVAGGPHEQYF
TRBV27	TRBJ1-2	CASSSQDTYGYTF
TRBV6-5	TRBJ1-1	CASSYSTRTEAFF
TRBV7-9	TRBJ1-2	CASSFDRASGYTF
TRBV24-1	TRBJ2-7	CATSDGVYEQYF
TRBV6-5	TRBJ2-2	CASSYSRVDGELFF
TRBV9	TRBJ1-1	CASSVGDRGSTEAFF